Below, 21 T cell receptor beta chains from the same sample are listed, as sequenced in a study of T cell changes during pregnancy in multiple sclerosis. TCRdb's copy holds only in-frame clones and misses some; the assay was immunoSEQ multiplex PCR. Of about 60,000 clones in the sample, almost 97% were seen once. The sample consisted of CD8+ T cells from peripheral blood mononuclear cells, taken after pregnancy. The receptors derive from a female donor with multiple sclerosis, enrolled in a pregnancy study.

This sequence joins TRBV9 and TRBJ1-1, with 7 bases aligning to TRBD1. V dropped 4 bases and J dropped 1; count of bases not matched to a gene: 13. The CDR3 runs to 17 residues. Germline lookup yields CDR1 SGDLS and CDR2 YYNGEE. CDR3 in amino acids: CASSPLLGRGPNTEAFF. The CDR3 nucleotides read TGTGCCAGCAGCCCCCTGTTGGGAAGGGGGCCGAACACTGAAGCTTTCTTT.

J is TRBJ2-7 and V is TRBV7-8; TRBD2 matches at 8 bases. V was pared by 4 bases and J by 3 bases, with 8 bases of the junction left unmatched. This CDR3 spans 15 amino acids. CDR1 and CDR2 from the germline V gene are SGHVS and FQNEAQ. The CDR3 DNA reads as TGTGCCAGCAGCTCCGCGACTAGCGTCAACTACGAGCAGTACTTC. Amino acids: CASSSATSVNYEQYF.

The chain uses TRBV19 and TRBJ2-2; 7 bases agree with TRBD2. The CDR3 is 14 residues long. J was trimmed by 6 bases and V by 3 bases; bases with no gene match: 4. The germline V gene has CDR1 LNHDA and CDR2 SQIVND (reference sequence). The DNA of the CDR3 is TGTGCCAGTAGTATTTTGGCGGGAGCCGGGGAGCTGTTTTTT. Encoded protein: CASSILAGAGELFF.

This clone appeared once. The V gene is TRBV7-6, the J gene TRBJ2-1, with TRBD2 identical over 8 bases. The CDR3 sequence is 18 residues long. Looked up from germline, CDR1 is SGHVS and CDR2 is FNYEAQ. V was clipped by 4 bases and J by 7 bases; unmatched bases: 18. Here the CDR3 DNA reads TGTGCCAGCAGCTCCACCGGGAGGGCCTACAATTACGGGAATGAGCAGTTCTTC. This sequence encodes CASSSTGRAYNYGNEQFF.

The genes are TRBV14 and TRBJ2-1, with 8 bases matching TRBD2. Looked up from germline, CDR1 is SGHDN and CDR2 is FVKESK. The CDR3 totals 17 residues. The junction had 12 bases not matched to a gene; V was cut back by 1 base and J by 7 bases. CDR3 nucleotides: TGTGCCAGCAGCCAAGCAATCGGAGCGGGAGTGGGGAATGAGCAGTTCTTC. This codes for CASSQAIGAGVGNEQFF.

Only a few counts were recorded for this clone. This chain uses TRBV4-1 with TRBJ1-1; 8 nucleotides match TRBD1. The length of the CDR3 is 14 residues. Germline CDR1 is MGHRA and CDR2 is YSYEKL. V was pared by 5 bases and J by 7 bases, with 9 bases of the junction left unmatched. CDR3 in amino acids: CASSVTPTGDEAFF. The DNA of the CDR3 is TGCGCCAGCAGCGTAACCCCGACAGGGGATGAAGCTTTCTTT.

This chain connects TRBV27 to TRBJ2-7; 9 nucleotides line up with TRBD1. Germline loops: CDR1 MNHEY, CDR2 SMNVEV (reference sequence). The CDR3 totals 14 residues. V gave up 5 bases and J gave up 4 bases; unmatched junction bases: 6. CDR3: CASSRQGVGYEQYF. CDR3 DNA: TGTGCCAGCAGTAGACAGGGGGTGGGATACGAGCAGTACTTC.

The gene calls are TRBV21-1 and TRBJ2-7; TRBD1 is the table's D call, not checked against the DNA. TRBV21-1 is a pseudogene locus. The CDR3 spans 16 residues. The CDR3 here is CASSSYRGESSYEQYF. CDR3 DNA sequence: TGTGCCAGCAGCAGCTACAGGGGGGAAAGCTCCTACGAGCAGTACTTC.

The chain links TRBV10-3 to TRBJ2-3; no reliable D call. V was cut by 6 bases and J by 4 bases, with 8 bases left in between. The CDR3 is 12 amino acids. CDR1 is ENHRY, CDR2 SYGVKD, per germline. CDR3 sequence (DNA): TGTGCCATCAGCGGCGAGGCAGATACGCAGTATTTT. Translated: CAISGEADTQYF.

The rearrangement uses TRBV4-2 and TRBJ2-7, with a tentative D call TRBD2 (7 bases). This CDR3 spans 17 amino acids. Germline CDR1 and CDR2: LGHNA and YNFKEQ. Trimming cost V 3 bases and J 0 bases, with 18 bases left between them. In DNA form, the CDR3 reads TGTGCCAGCAGCCAGGGGGGGCAGGGTTCGAGCTCCTACGAGCAGTACTTC. Amino acid sequence: CASSQGGQGSSSYEQYF.

This chain links TRBV7-9 with TRBJ2-1; no firm D call. This CDR3 has 13 residues. Between the trimmed V and J ends, which lost 3 bases and 4 bases, there was a span of 7 bases. CDR1 and CDR2 (germline): SEHNR, FQNEAQ (reference sequence). The DNA of the CDR3 is TGTGCCAGCAGCTTTCCTAGGTACAATGAGCAGTTCTTC. Its protein product is CASSFPRYNEQFF.

The chain has TRBV27 and TRBJ1-2; 8 nucleotides align to TRBD1. The trim removed 8 bases at V and 2 bases at J, leaving 10 bases unmatched. The CDR3 is 15 residues long. From germline, CDR1 is MNHEY and CDR2 SMNVEV (reference sequence). CDR3 nucleotide sequence: TGTGCCAGCCTAGGAAGGACAGGGCACAACTATGGCTACACCTTC. Protein product: CASLGRTGHNYGYTF.

With respect to this clone: The junction departs from the called germline gene at one end, perhaps through a read error. The chain carries TRBV7-6 and TRBJ2-7; 8 nucleotides line up with TRBD1. Per the germline V gene, CDR1 is SGHVS and CDR2 is FNYEAQ. The CDR3 contains 15 residues. The CDR3 coding sequence is TGTGCCAGCAGCTTGGGGGCAGGGGGCTCCTTCGAGCAGTACTTC. Translating it yields CASSLGAGGSFEQYF.

V gene TRBV19 combines with J gene TRBJ2-7, with TRBD2 matching 9 bases. The V and J ends lost 3 bases and 3 bases, in that order; junction bases with no gene match: 9. This CDR3 comprises 16 residues. In germline, CDR1 is LNHDA, CDR2 SQIVND (reference sequence). For the CDR3, the DNA is TGTGCCAGTAGTATGAGTAGCGGGAGTGTCGTCTACGAGCAGTACTTC. This sequence encodes CASSMSSGSVVYEQYF. Complete variable domain (other parts from reference TRBV19 and TRBJ2-7): DGGITQSPKYLFRKEGQNVTLSCEQNLNHDAMYWYRQDPGQGLRLIYYSQIVNDFQKGDIAEGYSVSREKKESFPLTVTSAQKNPTAFYLCASSMSSGSVVYEQYFGPGTRLTVT.

The chain uses TRBV19 and TRBJ1-5, with unresolved D. Trimming took off 3 bases at V and 11 bases at J, with 14 bases between the two ends. Germline CDR1 reads LNHDA; CDR2 reads SQIVND (reference sequence). The CDR3 has 13 amino acids. The CDR3, as DNA: TGTGCCAGTAGTATGGGAGCAGTCGGAGCCCAGCATTTT. It translates to CASSMGAVGAQHF.

The sample holds one count of this clone. In DNA, the CDR3 is TGTGCCAGCAGCCAGGGCCCTTTGAGTACTGAAGCTTTCTTT. It yields the protein CASSQGPLSTEAFF. V is TRBV4-2 and J is TRBJ1-1; no clear D gene. Trimming removed 3 bases from V and 5 bases from J, with 13 bases in between. Germline values: CDR1 LGHNA, CDR2 YNFKEQ. This CDR3 spans 14 amino acids.

The J gene is TRBJ2-1, the V gene TRBV6-5; 9 nucleotides line up with TRBD2. The germline CDR1 and CDR2 sequences are MNHEY and SVGAGI. V lost 8 bases and J lost 0; bases outside the gene matches: 5. The CDR3 length is 15 residues. This chain's CDR3 is CASFAGGFSYNEQFF. DNA of the CDR3: TGTGCCAGCTTCGCGGGAGGGTTCTCCTACAATGAGCAGTTCTTC.

V and J are TRBV27 and TRBJ1-6; D is uncertain. The CDR3 totals 14 residues. Per germline, CDR1 MNHEY and CDR2 SMNVEV (reference sequence). V gave up 5 bases and J gave up 10 bases, with 15 bases separating them. The CDR3 nucleotides read TGTGCCAGCAGTCCGCGTTCCCCGTCCTCACCCCTCCACTTT. This translates into CASSPRSPSSPLHF.

The chain employs TRBV29-1 and TRBJ2-3, with D unclear. The CDR3 length is 14 residues. Germline values: CDR1 SQVTM, CDR2 ANQGSEA. V lost 2 bases and J 1 base, leaving 10 bases between the germline ends. The CDR3 loop is CSVESPRGTDTQYF. In nucleotides, the CDR3 is TGCAGCGTTGAATCTCCCCGCGGCACAGATACGCAGTATTTT.

The chain combines TRBV30 with TRBJ2-3; maybe TRBD2 (5 bases). Germline-derived CDR1 and CDR2 are GTSNPN and SVGIG (reference sequence). The CDR3 consists of 13 residues. With 3 bases removed from V and 3 bases from J, the gap between germline ends came to 10 bases. CDR3 residues: CAWSEIATDTQYF. The CDR3 coding sequence is TGTGCCTGGAGCGAGATAGCGACAGATACGCAGTATTTT.

The chain has TRBV7-9 and TRBJ1-5; D ambiguous. From germline, CDR1 is SEHNR and CDR2 FQNEAQ (reference sequence). The CDR3 runs 13 residues. Trimming left V 1 base short and J 7 bases short, with 8 bases between. CDR3 sequence: CASSLGVGQPQHF. The CDR3 DNA sequence: TGTGCCAGCAGCTTAGGGGTGGGCCAGCCCCAGCATTTT.